This T cell receptor (beta chain) came from a study of blood T cell repertoires in COVID-19. About the study: Acute and convalescent COVID-19 samples came from the United States, Italy and Spain. T cells, B-cell-depleted T cells, or PBMCs provided the cDNA or gDNA that served as material.

The germline CDR1 and CDR2 sequences are LNHDA and SQIVND (reference sequence). The CDR3 has 12 residues. Trimming stripped 4 bases from V and 10 bases from J, with 10 bases between. This clone occurred a few times. Authors' analysis steps: Amplifying reference gene primers gave estimates of nucleated cell counts. Sequenced by immunoSEQ multiplex PCR; TCRdb stores in-frame clones only, minus some. The DNA gave D and trimming, while V, J and clone size come from that table. The table records 190,000 or so clones, 70% to 90% of them present only once. Sequenced: peripheral blood. This receptor was taken from a young woman with active or convalescent COVID-19. V gene TRBV19 combines with J gene TRBJ1-4, with no clear D. CDR3 protein: CASSRNRGKLFF. The CDR3 DNA reads as TGTGCCAGTAGTAGAAATCGAGGAAAACTGTTTTTT.